The following is a TCR beta chain sequence with its context. Antigen unknown. PCR primers comprised 60 Vbeta and 13 Jbeta primers. Original processing methods: Later analysis identified roughly 84 million unique TCR beta chains, about 10 million shared. TCRdb's table, derived via immunoSEQ multiplex PCR, lists solely in-frame clones and lacks some. Clonal size and the V and J genes are those of that table, whereas D and trimming came from the DNA. The data hold a few hundred thousand clones, with roughly 80% observed a single time. This entry comes from a study of cytomegalovirus exposure and HLA in healthy donors. Turning to the study itself: When 300 to 400 donors were genotyped, about 81% of them were found to fall in the Caucasian-associated ancestry cluster. Overall study findings and caveats: In an earlier analysis, productive rearrangement rates for most beta V segments clustered near 87% or 30%.

This CDR3 is 14 amino acids long. Trimming took 7 bases from V and 3 from J; bases not matched to a gene: 6. Germline-derived CDR1 and CDR2 are MNHNY and SVGAGI (reference sequence). The clonotype was recovered from a girl aged 2 to 9 in good health and CMV-seronegative. Sequencing was performed on PBMCs. The chain links TRBV6-6 to TRBJ2-7, with 10 bases lining up with TRBD2. The CDR3, as DNA: TGTGCCAGCACCTTAGGACTAGCGGACTACGAGCAGTACTTC. It is translated as CASTLGLADYEQYF.